The sequence of this T cell receptor beta chain was determined in a study of shared clonotypes between healthy human individuals. TCRdb's table, derived via immunoSEQ multiplex PCR, lists solely in-frame clones and lacks some. Among millions of clones, over 85% were seen once, and the ten largest hold 0.1% to 0.15%. This CDR3 is 14 amino acids long. Trimming cost V 5 bases and J 8 bases, with 15 bases left between them. The germline V gene encodes CDR1 LNHDA and CDR2 SQIVND (reference sequence). The chain couples TRBV19 to TRBJ1-4; D is unresolved. The sequenced material came from naive CD4+ T cells sorted from blood. As for subset: CD45RA+ positively selected. This receptor was taken from a man in his late teens or twenties in good health. The CDR3 coding sequence is TGTGCCAGTAGTCCCGGGGAGTTAGGCGAAAAACTGTTTTTT. This gives the protein CASSPGELGEKLFF. Full variable domain (missing parts from reference TRBV19 and TRBJ1-4): DGGITQSPKYLFRKEGQNVTLSCEQNLNHDAMYWYRQDPGQGLRLIYYSQIVNDFQKGDIAEGYSVSREKKESFPLTVTSAQKNPTAFYLCASSPGELGEKLFFGSGTQLSVL.